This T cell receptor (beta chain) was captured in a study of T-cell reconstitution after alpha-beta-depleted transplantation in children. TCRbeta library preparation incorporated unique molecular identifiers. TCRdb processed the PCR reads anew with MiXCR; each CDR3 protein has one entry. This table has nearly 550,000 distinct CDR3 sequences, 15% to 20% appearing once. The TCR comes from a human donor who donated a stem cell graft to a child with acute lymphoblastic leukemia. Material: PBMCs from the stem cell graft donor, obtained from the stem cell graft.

Here the CDR3 DNA reads TGTGCCAGCAGGGCGGGCAGGGAAGATCGGTACTTC. Its protein is CASRAGREDRYF. The gene calls are TRBV2 and TRBJ2-4; D is possibly TRBD1 or TRBD2 (5 bases each). The V end was cut by 6 bases, the J end by 15 bases, with 18 bases between. The CDR3 is made up of 12 amino acids. Germline V lookup: CDR1 SNHLY, CDR2 FYNNEI.